This TCR beta chain was observed in a study of cytomegalovirus exposure and HLA in healthy donors. Study-wide context: The study's early data release held tens of millions of unique TCRs from HLA-typed donors. There were just under 400 genotyped donors. Of these, roughly 84% fell in the genetic ancestry cluster associated with self-reported Caucasian donors.

The length of the CDR3 is 12 residues. Deletions cut 3 bases from V and 10 bases from J, with 12 bases between. Germline CDR1 is KGHSH and CDR2 is LQKENI. With 60 Vbeta and 13 Jbeta primers, the PCR was carried out. This table comes from immunoSEQ multiplex PCR, and its TCRdb copy is limited to in-frame clones, with some not included. There are over 100,000 clones in the sample; less than 80% occur only once, and 6.5% to 8% lies in the top ten. General observations from the study: Published work reported that the classifier diagnosed cytomegalovirus status with high specificity and sensitivity. In a later analysis, an Asian-associated ancestry cluster reportedly showed fewer N-insertions than the approximately 660-donor mean.

Turning to this clone: Its target is not known.

The receptor comes from a man in his forties in good health and CMV-seropositive. This rearrangement joins TRBV18 to TRBJ1-1; D unclear. Sequencing was performed on PBMCs. As DNA, the CDR3 is TGTGCCAGCTCACCCGACGACTGGCGAGCTTTCTTT. Translating gives CASSPDDWRAFF.